Listed below are T cell receptor beta chains from one sample, sequenced in a study of blood T cell repertoires in COVID-19. Measured with immunoSEQ multiplex PCR; TCRdb has only the in-frame clones, and not every one. The repertoire holds 200,000 to 250,000 clones, with about 80% as singletons. The sequenced sample was PBMCs or T cells enriched from blood (not recorded which). Every receptor here comes from a woman aged 40-49 years with acute COVID-19. The CDR3 runs from the conserved cysteine through the conserved F or W. The D gene is left open where the match is weak. Rows may omit the clone size; those that give it use once, few, many or a size class.

clone_size j_call v_call cdr3_length d_call cdr3_aa cdr3_nt
once TRBJ1-1 TRBV7-9 13 TRBD1 CASSPRGTAEAFF TGTGCCAGCAGTCCCAGAGGGACAGCTGAAGCTTTCTTT
once TRBJ2-2 TRBV19 16 . CASSINPQGIAGELFF TGTGCCAGTAGTATCAACCCTCAGGGTATCGCCGGGGAGCTGTTTTTT
few TRBJ2-2 TRBV7-3 17 TRBD2 CASSSNPLAGANGELFF TGTGCCAGCAGCTCAAACCCACTAGCGGGAGCTAACGGGGAGCTGTTTTTT
. TRBJ2-1 TRBV11-3 13 TRBD2 CASSSSGGNEQFF TGTGCCAGCAGCTCTTCGGGGGGGAATGAGCAGTTCTTC
. TRBJ2-1 TRBV25-1 18 . CASSEYKPTVSSYNEQFF TGTGCCAGCAGTGAATACAAACCCACCGTGAGCTCCTACAATGAGCAGTTCTTC
. TRBJ1-1 TRBV3-1/TRBV3-2 15 . CASSPSDSWGSEAFF TGTGCCAGCAGCCCCTCGGACAGTTGGGGGTCTGAAGCTTTCTTT
. TRBJ1-1 TRBV4-3 13 . CASSSEVNTEAFF TGCGCCAGCAGCTCAGAAGTAAACACTGAAGCTTTCTTT
. TRBJ1-5 TRBV29-1 15 . CSVKLGASTNQPQHF TGCAGCGTAAAACTGGGGGCCTCCACAAATCAGCCCCAGCATTTT
. TRBJ1-2 TRBV4-1 15 TRBD1 CASSQNTGGGYGYTF TGCGCCAGCAGCCAAAATACAGGGGGCGGGTATGGCTACACCTTC
. TRBJ2-4 TRBV27 17 TRBD2 CASSLGGRASGKNIQYF TGTGCCAGCAGTTTAGGGGGTAGAGCTAGCGGTAAAAACATTCAGTACTTC
. TRBJ1-2 TRBV3-1/TRBV3-2 17 . CASSQDVLRPQRDGYTF TGTGCCAGCAGCCAAGATGTCCTAAGGCCTCAGAGGGATGGCTACACCTTC
. TRBJ1-1 TRBV7-2 14 TRBD1 CASSGTGWDTEAFF TGTGCCAGCAGCGGGACAGGGTGGGACACTGAAGCTTTCTTT
. TRBJ1-1 TRBV6-6 15 . CASSSLQGGGTEAFF TGTGCCAGCAGTTCGTTACAGGGTGGGGGCACTGAAGCTTTCTTT
. TRBJ2-2 TRBV5-6 13 . CASSLPGPGELFF TGTGCCAGCAGCTTGCCAGGGCCCGGGGAGCTGTTTTTT
. TRBJ1-4 TRBV5-4 13 . CASSLDGGGKLFF TGTGCCAGCAGCTTAGACGGAGGCGGAAAACTGTTTTTT
. TRBJ2-3 TRBV11-3 17 TRBD2 CASSPSSGGAFTDTQYF TGTGCCAGCAGCCCCTCGAGCGGGGGGGCCTTTACAGATACGCAGTATTTT
. TRBJ2-7 TRBV7-2 12 . CASSFRSYEQYF TGTGCCAGCAGCTTCCGGTCGTACGAGCAGTACTTC
. TRBJ1-6 TRBV29-1 12 . CSVLIVAPPLHF TGCAGCGTTTTGATAGTCGCGCCACCCCTCCACTTT
. TRBJ1-4 TRBV6-6 17 TRBD1 CASSPLSQGAGNEKLFF TGTGCCAGCAGTCCACTCTCTCAGGGGGCGGGGAATGAAAAACTGTTTTTT
many TRBJ1-3 TRBV10-1 15 . CASSENQGAGNTIYF TGCGCCAGCAGTGAGAACCAGGGCGCTGGAAACACCATATATTTT
. TRBJ1-6 TRBV19 13 . CASKRDYNSPLHF TGTGCCAGTAAGAGGGACTATAATTCACCCCTCCACTTT
. TRBJ1-4 TRBV25-1 15 . CASSEYSAVNEKLFF TGTGCCAGCAGTGAATACTCCGCGGTCAATGAAAAACTGTTTTTT
. TRBJ2-7 TRBV19 17 TRBD1 CASSTIHIGQGDYEQYF TGTGCCAGTAGTACCATCCATATAGGACAGGGAGACTACGAGCAGTACTTC
. TRBJ2-2 TRBV7-9 14 . CASSLPSSTGELFF TGTGCCAGCAGCCTACCCTCTAGCACCGGGGAGCTGTTTTTT
. TRBJ1-4 TRBV27 17 . CASSYFPFHETNEKLFF TGTGCCAGCAGTTACTTCCCCTTCCATGAAACTAATGAAAAACTGTTTTTT
. TRBJ2-7 TRBV4-1 13 . CASSLRDSYEQYF TGCGCCAGCAGCCTACGGGACTCCTACGAGCAGTACTTC
. TRBJ1-6 TRBV6-5 14 . CASSLRGGNSPLHF TGTGCCAGCAGCCTCCGGGGGGGTAATTCACCCCTCCACTTT
. TRBJ1-5 TRBV7-8 15 . CASSLSVYSNQPQHF TGTGCCAGCAGCTTGTCCGTATATAGCAATCAGCCCCAGCATTTT
. TRBJ1-6 TRBV27 13 . CASSWSWESPLHF TGTGCCAGCAGTTGGAGCTGGGAGTCACCCCTCCACTTT